This T cell receptor (beta chain) was identified in a study of T-cell reconstitution after alpha-beta-depleted transplantation in children. The length of the CDR3 is 13 residues. Trimming took 5 bases from V and 4 from J, leaving 11 bases between them. The germline V gene has CDR1 MDHEN and CDR2 SYDVKM. TCRbeta library construction was performed incorporating unique molecular identifiers. A single record per CDR3 protein comes from TCRdb applying MiXCR to the PCR reads. The table shows some 300,000 distinct CDR3 sequences, with 9% to 12% occurring only once. This clonotype was counted ten times or more.

Sequenced material: PBMCs from the stem cell graft donor, taken from the stem cell graft. The J gene is TRBJ1-2, the V gene TRBV28; possibly TRBD1 for D (5 bases). The receptor was isolated from a human donor who donated a stem cell graft to a child with acute lymphoblastic leukemia. The CDR3 DNA follows: TGTGCCAGCAGTCAACAGGCCACCTATGGCTACACCTTC. It encodes CASSQQATYGYTF.